This is a list of T cell receptor beta chains from one sample in a study of blood T cell repertoires in COVID-19. Using immunoSEQ multiplex PCR, the repertoire was profiled, and TCRdb retains in-frame clones only, with some absent. Among 130,000 or so clones listed, around 89% were seen once. Sequenced material: peripheral blood. These receptors originate from a man aged 45-60 years with active or convalescent COVID-19. Each CDR3 is given with its conserved first and last residue. Each record gives: V gene, clone size, J gene, D gene, CDR3 protein, CDR3 DNA. D genes are given only for firm matches. Size is omitted from some rows. Given values are once, few, many or a class for expanded clones.

v_gene: TRBV5-1; abundance: once; j_gene: TRBJ2-3; d_gene: TRBD2; CDR3aa: CASSLDSGGRSDTQYF; CDR3nt: TGCGCCAGCAGCTTGGACAGCGGGGGGCGCTCAGATACGCAGTATTTT
v_gene: TRBV2; abundance: NA; j_gene: TRBJ2-7; d_gene: TRBD2; CDR3aa: CASSEGGGGFSYEQYF; CDR3nt: TGTGCCAGCAGTGAAGGGGGGGGAGGATTCTCCTACGAGCAGTACTTC
v_gene: TRBV14; abundance: NA; j_gene: TRBJ2-7; d_gene: TRBD1; CDR3aa: CASSRRDRGYSYEQYF; CDR3nt: TGTGCCAGCAGCCGCCGGGACAGGGGCTACTCCTACGAGCAGTACTTC
v_gene: TRBV3-1/TRBV3-2; abundance: NA; j_gene: TRBJ1-1; d_gene: NA; CDR3aa: CASSQTGVTEAFF; CDR3nt: TGTGCCAGCAGCCAGACAGGCGTCACTGAAGCTTTCTTT
v_gene: TRBV5-1; abundance: once; j_gene: TRBJ2-3; d_gene: TRBD1; CDR3aa: CASSFRDRVNTDTQYF; CDR3nt: TGCGCCAGCAGCTTCCGGGACAGGGTAAACACAGATACGCAGTATTTT
v_gene: TRBV6-5; abundance: NA; j_gene: TRBJ1-2; d_gene: TRBD1; CDR3aa: CASSGHRGHGYTF; CDR3nt: TGTGCCAGCAGCGGACACAGGGGACATGGCTACACCTTC
v_gene: TRBV7-2; abundance: once; j_gene: TRBJ2-7; d_gene: NA; CDR3aa: CASSTIASQRSYEQYF; CDR3nt: TGTGCCAGCAGCACCATAGCTTCCCAAAGGTCCTACGAGCAGTACTTC
v_gene: TRBV30; abundance: NA; j_gene: TRBJ1-2; d_gene: NA; CDR3aa: CAWSKGRNYGYTF; CDR3nt: TGTGCCTGGAGTAAAGGCAGGAACTATGGCTACACCTTC
v_gene: TRBV7-9; abundance: NA; j_gene: TRBJ2-7; d_gene: NA; CDR3aa: CASSSPGQPYEQYF; CDR3nt: TGTGCCAGCAGCTCGCCGGGACAACCCTACGAGCAGTACTTC
v_gene: TRBV19; abundance: NA; j_gene: TRBJ2-7; d_gene: TRBD1; CDR3aa: CASSIPTGGGYEQYF; CDR3nt: TGTGCCAGTAGTATCCCGACAGGGGGCGGGTACGAGCAGTACTTC
v_gene: TRBV21-1; abundance: NA; j_gene: TRBJ2-5; d_gene: NA; CDR3aa: CASSMTLLRGTQYF; CDR3nt: TGTGCCAGCAGCATGACGCTTCTTAGAGGGACCCAGTACTTC
v_gene: TRBV23-1; abundance: NA; j_gene: TRBJ1-6; d_gene: NA; CDR3aa: CASSQLVRAGSYNSPLHF; CDR3nt: TGCGCCAGCAGTCAATTGGTACGGGCGGGGTCCTATAATTCACCCCTCCACTTT
v_gene: TRBV29-1; abundance: NA; j_gene: TRBJ2-1; d_gene: NA; CDR3aa: CSVVETPEQFF; CDR3nt: TGCAGCGTTGTCGAGACACCCGAGCAGTTCTTC